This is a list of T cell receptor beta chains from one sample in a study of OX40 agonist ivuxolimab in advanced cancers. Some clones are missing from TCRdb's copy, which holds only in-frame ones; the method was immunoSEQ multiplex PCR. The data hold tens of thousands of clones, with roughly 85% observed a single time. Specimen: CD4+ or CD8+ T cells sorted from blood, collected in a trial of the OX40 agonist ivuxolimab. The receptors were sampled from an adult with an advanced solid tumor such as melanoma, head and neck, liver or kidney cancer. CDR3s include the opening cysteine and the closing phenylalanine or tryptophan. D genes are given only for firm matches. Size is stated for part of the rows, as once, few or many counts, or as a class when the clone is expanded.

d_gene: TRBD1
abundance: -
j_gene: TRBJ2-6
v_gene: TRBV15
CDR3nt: TGTGCCACCAGCAGAACGGACAGGCCTAGCTCTGGGGCCAACGTCCTGACTTTC
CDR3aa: CATSRTDRPSSGANVLTF

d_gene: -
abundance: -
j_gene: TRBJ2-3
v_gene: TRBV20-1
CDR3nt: TGCAGTGCTCTTAGGTCGGATACGCAGTATTTT
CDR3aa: CSALRSDTQYF

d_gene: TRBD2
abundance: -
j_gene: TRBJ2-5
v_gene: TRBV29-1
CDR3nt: TGCAGCGTCGGGCGGGCTAGCGGGAGCCAAGAGACCCAGTACTTC
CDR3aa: CSVGRASGSQETQYF

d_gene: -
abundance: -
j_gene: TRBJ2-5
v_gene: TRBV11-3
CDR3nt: TGTGCCAGCAGCTTGGGGTTCGTGGGCAGCAGAGAGACCCAGTACTTC
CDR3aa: CASSLGFVGSRETQYF

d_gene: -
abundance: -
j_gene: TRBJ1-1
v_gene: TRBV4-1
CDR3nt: TGCGCCAGCAGGGAGTCGGTGAACACTGAAGCTTTCTTT
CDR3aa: CASRESVNTEAFF

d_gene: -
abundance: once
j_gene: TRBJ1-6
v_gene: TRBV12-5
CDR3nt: TGTGCTAGTGGCACCACCGGGCCCGGAGATTCACCCCTCCACTTT
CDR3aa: CASGTTGPGDSPLHF

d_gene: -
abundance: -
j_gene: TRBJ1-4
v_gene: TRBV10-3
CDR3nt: TGTGCCATCCCAAACACGGACCCGAGGGAAAAACTGTTTTTT
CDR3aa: CAIPNTDPREKLFF

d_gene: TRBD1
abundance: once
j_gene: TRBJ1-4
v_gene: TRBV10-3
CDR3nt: TGTGCCATCAGTGAGCCAGGGGGGACTAATGAAAAACTGTTTTTT
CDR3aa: CAISEPGGTNEKLFF

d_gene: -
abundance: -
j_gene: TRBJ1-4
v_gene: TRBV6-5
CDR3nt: TGTGCCAGCAGCCCGCAGGGGTTTGACGAAAAACTGTTTTTT
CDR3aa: CASSPQGFDEKLFF

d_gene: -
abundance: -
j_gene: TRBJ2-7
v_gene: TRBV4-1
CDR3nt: TGCGCCAGCAGCCAACCGGACGCAGACTCCTACGAGCAGTACTTC
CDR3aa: CASSQPDADSYEQYF

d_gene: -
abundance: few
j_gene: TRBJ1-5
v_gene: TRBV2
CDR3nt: TGTGCCAGCAGTGACGGGGATCAGCCCCAGCATTTT
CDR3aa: CASSDGDQPQHF

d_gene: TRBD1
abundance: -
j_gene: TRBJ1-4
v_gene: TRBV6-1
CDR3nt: TGTGCCAGCAGTGAATTCAGGGGGGCTAATGAAAAACTGTTTTTT
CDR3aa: CASSEFRGANEKLFF

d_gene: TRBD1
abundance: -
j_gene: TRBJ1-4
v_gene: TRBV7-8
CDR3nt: TGTGCCAGCAGCTTAAGAGCCAGGGGGCGCGAAAAACTGTTTTTT
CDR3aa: CASSLRARGREKLFF

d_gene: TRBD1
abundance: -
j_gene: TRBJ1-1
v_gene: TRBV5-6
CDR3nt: TGTGCCAGCAGCTACGACAGGGAGGCCGCTTTCTTT
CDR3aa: CASSYDREAAFF

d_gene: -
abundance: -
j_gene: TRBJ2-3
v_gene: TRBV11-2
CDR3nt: TGTGCCAGCAGCTTAGAATATAGCACAGATACGCAGTATTTT
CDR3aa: CASSLEYSTDTQYF

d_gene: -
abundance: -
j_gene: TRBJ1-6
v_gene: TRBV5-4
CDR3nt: TGTGCCAGCAGTTTGACCCTCTCCTATAATTCACCCCTCCACTTT
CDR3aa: CASSLTLSYNSPLHF

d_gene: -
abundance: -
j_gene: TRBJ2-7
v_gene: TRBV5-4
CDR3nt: TGTGCCAGCAGCTTGGAATCATCCTTTACCTACGAGCAGTACTTC
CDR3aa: CASSLESSFTYEQYF

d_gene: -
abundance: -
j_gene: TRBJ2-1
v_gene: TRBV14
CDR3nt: TGTGCCAGCAGCCAAGACCGGGACCGGAGGGAGCAGTTCTTC
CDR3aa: CASSQDRDRREQFF

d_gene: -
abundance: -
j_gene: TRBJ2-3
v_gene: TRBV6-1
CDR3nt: TGTGCCAGCAGTAGTTGGGGGGATACGCAGTATTTT
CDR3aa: CASSSWGDTQYF

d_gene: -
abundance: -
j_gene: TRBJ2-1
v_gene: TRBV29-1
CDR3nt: TGCAGCACCGACGGGGTCCTCTTC
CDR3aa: CSTDGVLF

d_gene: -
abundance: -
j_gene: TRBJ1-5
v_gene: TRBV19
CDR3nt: TGTGCCAGCAACTGGGACAGCAATCAGCCCCAGCATTTT
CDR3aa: CASNWDSNQPQHF

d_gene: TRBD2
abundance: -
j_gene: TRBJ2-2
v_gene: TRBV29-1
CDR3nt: TGCAGCCCACAGATCAGCGGGGGGTATCGTTACACCGGGGAGCTGTTTTTT
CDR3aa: CSPQISGGYRYTGELFF

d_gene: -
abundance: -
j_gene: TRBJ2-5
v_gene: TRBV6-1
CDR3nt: TGTGCCAGCAGTTCCCGAGGGGAGTACCAAGAGACCCAGTACTTC
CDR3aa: CASSSRGEYQETQYF

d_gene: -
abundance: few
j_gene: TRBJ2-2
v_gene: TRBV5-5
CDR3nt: TGTGCCAGCAGCTTTCGACTAGTCGACACCGGGGAGCTGTTTTTT
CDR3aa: CASSFRLVDTGELFF

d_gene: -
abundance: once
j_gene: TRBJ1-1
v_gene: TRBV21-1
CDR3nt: TGTGCCAGCATCCCATTGAAACGTATAGACACTGAAGCTTTCTTT
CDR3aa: CASIPLKRIDTEAFF

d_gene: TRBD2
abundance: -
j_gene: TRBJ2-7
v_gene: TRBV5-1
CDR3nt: TGCGCCAGCAGCGGGACTAGCGGGGCCTACGAGCAGTACTTC
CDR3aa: CASSGTSGAYEQYF

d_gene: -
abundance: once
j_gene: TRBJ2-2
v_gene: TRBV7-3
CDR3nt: TGTGCCAGCAGCCCCATGACGGCGAACACCGGGGAGCTGTTTTTT
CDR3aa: CASSPMTANTGELFF

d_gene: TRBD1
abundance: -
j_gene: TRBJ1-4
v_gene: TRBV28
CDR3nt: TGTGCCAGCAGTTTCGGACAGGACGCTGAAAAACTGTTTTTT
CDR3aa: CASSFGQDAEKLFF

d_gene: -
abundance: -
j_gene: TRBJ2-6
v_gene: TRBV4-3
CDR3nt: TGCGCCAGCAGCCAAGACGTCGGTTCTGGGGCCAACGTCCTGACTTTC
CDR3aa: CASSQDVGSGANVLTF

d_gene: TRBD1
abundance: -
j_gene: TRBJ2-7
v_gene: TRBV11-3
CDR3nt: TGTGCCAGCAGCGGTCCGGGACAGATATTCTACGAGCAGTACTTC
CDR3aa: CASSGPGQIFYEQYF

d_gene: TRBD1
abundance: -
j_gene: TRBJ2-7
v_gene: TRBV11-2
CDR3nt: TGTGCCAGCAGCAGACCCGGGACAGAGTCCTACGAGCAGTACTTC
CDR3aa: CASSRPGTESYEQYF